This T cell receptor (beta chain) was sequenced during a study of PD-1 blockade in classical Hodgkin lymphoma. In germline, CDR1 is SGHAT, CDR2 FQNNGV. The CDR3 loop spans 13 amino acids. The ends lost 6 bases at V and 5 bases at J; junction bases unmatched: 7. Brentuximab vedotin exposure varied, and every patient relapsed after autologous stem cell transplantation. It was by magnetic negative selection that CD4+ T cells were purified from thawed PBMCs. Complete response, partial response or progressive disease constituted the best responses recorded. Study observations and caveats: Complete responders possessed baseline diversity comparable to newly diagnosed patients. Significant TCR diversity gains by C4D1 occurred in CD4+ but not CD8+ cells.

In regard to this clone: Its antigen remains unidentified.

TCRdb's table, derived via immunoSEQ multiplex PCR, lists solely in-frame clones and lacks some. Of under 30,000 clones in the sample, about 83% were seen once. The chain employs TRBV11-2 and TRBJ2-7, with TRBD1 matching 7 bases. Sequencing was performed on CD4+ T cells from blood, taken at baseline. The TCR sequence derives from a human donor with classical Hodgkin lymphoma. Here the CDR3 reads CASRPTGADEQYF. The CDR3 DNA reads as TGTGCCAGCAGGCCTACAGGGGCGGACGAGCAGTACTTC.